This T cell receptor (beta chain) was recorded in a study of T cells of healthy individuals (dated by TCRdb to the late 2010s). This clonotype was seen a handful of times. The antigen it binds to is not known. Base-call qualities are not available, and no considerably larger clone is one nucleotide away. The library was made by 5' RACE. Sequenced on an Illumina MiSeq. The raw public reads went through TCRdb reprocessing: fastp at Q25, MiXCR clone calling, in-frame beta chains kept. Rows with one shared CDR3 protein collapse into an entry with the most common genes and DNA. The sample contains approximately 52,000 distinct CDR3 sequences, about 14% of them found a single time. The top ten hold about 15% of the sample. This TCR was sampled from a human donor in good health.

At the DNA level, the sequence is TGTGCCATCAGTTGGACTGGGACAGGATTTTACGAGCAGTACTTC. Its coded protein is CAISWTGTGFYEQYF. The chain is made from TRBV10-3 and TRBJ2-7, with 8 bases aligning to TRBD1. CDR1 is given as ENHRY and CDR2 as SYGVKD, both from the germline V gene. From V the trimming removes 5 bases and from J it removes 4 bases, while the gene matches leave 10 bases of the junction unaccounted for. From the cysteine through the phenylalanine, the CDR3 covers 15 amino acids. Just the 45-base CDR3 DNA is kept, in frame starting at base 1.